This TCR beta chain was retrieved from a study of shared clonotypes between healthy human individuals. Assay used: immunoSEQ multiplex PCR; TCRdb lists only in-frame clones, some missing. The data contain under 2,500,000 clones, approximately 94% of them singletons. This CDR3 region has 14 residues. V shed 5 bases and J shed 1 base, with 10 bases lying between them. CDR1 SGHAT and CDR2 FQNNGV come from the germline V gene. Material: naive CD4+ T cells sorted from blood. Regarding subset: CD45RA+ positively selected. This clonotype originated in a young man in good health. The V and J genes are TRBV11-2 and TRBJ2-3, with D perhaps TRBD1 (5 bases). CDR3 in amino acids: CASSPRQRTDTQYF. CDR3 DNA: TGTGCCAGCAGCCCGCGACAGCGCACAGATACGCAGTATTTT.